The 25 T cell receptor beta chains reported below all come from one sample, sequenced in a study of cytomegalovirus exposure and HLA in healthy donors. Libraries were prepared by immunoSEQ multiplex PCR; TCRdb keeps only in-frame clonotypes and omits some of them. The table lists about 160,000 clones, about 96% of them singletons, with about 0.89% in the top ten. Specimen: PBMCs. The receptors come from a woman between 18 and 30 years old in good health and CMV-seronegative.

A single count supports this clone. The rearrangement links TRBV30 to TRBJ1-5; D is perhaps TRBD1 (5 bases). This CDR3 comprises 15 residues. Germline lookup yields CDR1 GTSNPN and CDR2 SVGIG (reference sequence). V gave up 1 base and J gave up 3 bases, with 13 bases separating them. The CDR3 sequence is CAWSADIYPNQPQHF. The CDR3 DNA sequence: TGTGCCTGGAGTGCGGACATCTACCCCAATCAGCCCCAGCATTTT.

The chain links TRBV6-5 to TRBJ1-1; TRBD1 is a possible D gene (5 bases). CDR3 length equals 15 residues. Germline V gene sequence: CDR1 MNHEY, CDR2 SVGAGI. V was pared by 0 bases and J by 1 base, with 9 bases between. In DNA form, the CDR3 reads TGTGCCAGCAGTTACTCGAGCAGGGAGAACACTGAAGCTTTCTTT. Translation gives CASSYSSRENTEAFF.

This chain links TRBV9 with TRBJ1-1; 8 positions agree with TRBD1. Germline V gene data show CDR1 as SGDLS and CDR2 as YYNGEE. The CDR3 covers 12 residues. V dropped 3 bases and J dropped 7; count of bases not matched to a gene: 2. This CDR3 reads CASSETGGEAFF. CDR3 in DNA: TGTGCCAGCAGCGAAACAGGGGGTGAAGCTTTCTTT.

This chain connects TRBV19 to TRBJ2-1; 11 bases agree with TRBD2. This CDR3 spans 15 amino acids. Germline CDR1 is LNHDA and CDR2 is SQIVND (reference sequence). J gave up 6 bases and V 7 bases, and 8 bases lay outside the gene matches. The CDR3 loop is CASNLAGGILNEQFF. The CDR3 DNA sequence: TGTGCCAGTAACCTAGCGGGGGGTATTCTCAATGAGCAGTTCTTC.

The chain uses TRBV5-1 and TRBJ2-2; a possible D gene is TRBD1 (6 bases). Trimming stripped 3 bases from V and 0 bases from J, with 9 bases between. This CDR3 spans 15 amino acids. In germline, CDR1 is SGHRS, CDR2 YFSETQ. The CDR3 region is CASSWTVANTGELFF. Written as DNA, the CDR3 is TGCGCCAGCAGCTGGACAGTCGCGAACACCGGGGAGCTGTTTTTT. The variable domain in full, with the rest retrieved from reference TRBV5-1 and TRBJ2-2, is KAGVTQTPRYLIKTRGQQVTLSCSPISGHRSVSWYQQTPGQGLQFLFEYFSETQRNKGNFPGRFSGRQFSNSRSEMNVSTLELGDSALYLCASSWTVANTGELFFGEGSRLTVL.

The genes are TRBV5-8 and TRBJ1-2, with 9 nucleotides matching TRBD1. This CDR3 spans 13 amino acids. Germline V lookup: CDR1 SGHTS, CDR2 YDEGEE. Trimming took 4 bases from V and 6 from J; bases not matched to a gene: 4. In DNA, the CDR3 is TGTGCCAGCAGCCCGTGGACAGGGGATGGCTACACCTTC. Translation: CASSPWTGDGYTF. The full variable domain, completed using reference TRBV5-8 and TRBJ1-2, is EAGVTQSPTHLIKTRGQQATLRCSPISGHTSVYWYQQALGLGLQFLLWYDEGEERNRGNFPPRFSGRQFPNYSSELNVNALELEDSALYLCASSPWTGDGYTFGSGTRLTVV.

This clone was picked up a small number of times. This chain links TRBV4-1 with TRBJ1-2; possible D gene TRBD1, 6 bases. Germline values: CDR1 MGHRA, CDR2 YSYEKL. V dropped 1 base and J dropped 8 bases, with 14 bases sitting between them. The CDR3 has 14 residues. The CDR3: CASSQVRQGKGYTF. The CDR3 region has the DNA TGCGCCAGCAGCCAAGTCAGGCAGGGGAAGGGCTACACCTTC.

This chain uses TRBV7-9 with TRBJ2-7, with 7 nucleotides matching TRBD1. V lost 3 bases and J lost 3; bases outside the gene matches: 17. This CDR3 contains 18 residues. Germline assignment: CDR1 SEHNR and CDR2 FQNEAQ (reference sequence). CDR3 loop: CASSFPSSGGEKLYEQYF. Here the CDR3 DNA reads TGTGCCAGCAGCTTCCCCTCTTCAGGGGGTGAAAAGCTCTACGAGCAGTACTTC. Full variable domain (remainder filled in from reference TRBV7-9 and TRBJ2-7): DTGVSQNPRHKITKRGQNVTFRCDPISEHNRLYWYRQTLGQGPEFLTYFQNEAQLEKSRLLSDRFSAERPKGSFSTLEIQRTEQGDSAMYLCASSFPSSGGEKLYEQYFGPGTRLTVT.

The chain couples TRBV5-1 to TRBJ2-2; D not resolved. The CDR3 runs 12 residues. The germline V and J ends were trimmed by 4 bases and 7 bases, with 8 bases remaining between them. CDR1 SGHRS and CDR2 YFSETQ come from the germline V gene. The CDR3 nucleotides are TGCGCCAGCAGCCCCCTAAGCGGGGAGCTGTTTTTT. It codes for CASSPLSGELFF.

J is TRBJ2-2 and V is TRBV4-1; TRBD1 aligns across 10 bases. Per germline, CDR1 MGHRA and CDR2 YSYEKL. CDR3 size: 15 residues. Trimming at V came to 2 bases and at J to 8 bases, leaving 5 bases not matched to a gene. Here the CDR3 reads CASSQTGQGMGELFF. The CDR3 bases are TGCGCCAGCAGCCAAACGGGACAGGGGATGGGGGAGCTGTTTTTT.

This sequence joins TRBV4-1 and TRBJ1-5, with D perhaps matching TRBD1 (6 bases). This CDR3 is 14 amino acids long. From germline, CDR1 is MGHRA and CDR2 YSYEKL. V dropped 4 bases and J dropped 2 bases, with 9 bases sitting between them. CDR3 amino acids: CASSPTGRNQPQHF. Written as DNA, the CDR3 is TGCGCCAGCAGCCCTACAGGGCGCAATCAGCCCCAGCATTTT.

CDR3 coding DNA: TGTGCCAGCGGACTTTCCGGGTCCCAATCCTACGAGCAGTACTTC. Encoded protein: CASGLSGSQSYEQYF. The chain carries TRBV6-1 and TRBJ2-7; perhaps TRBD2 as D (5 bases). Per the germline V gene, CDR1 is MNHNS and CDR2 is SASEGT. The CDR3 extends over 15 amino acids. Trimming took off 8 bases at V and 1 base at J, with 18 bases between the two ends.

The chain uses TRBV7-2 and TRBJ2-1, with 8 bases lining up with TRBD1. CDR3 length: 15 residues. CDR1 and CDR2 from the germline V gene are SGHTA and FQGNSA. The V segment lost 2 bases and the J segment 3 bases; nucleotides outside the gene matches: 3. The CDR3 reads CASSLYRGNYNEQFF. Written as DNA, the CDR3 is TGTGCCAGCAGCTTATACAGGGGGAACTACAATGAGCAGTTCTTC.

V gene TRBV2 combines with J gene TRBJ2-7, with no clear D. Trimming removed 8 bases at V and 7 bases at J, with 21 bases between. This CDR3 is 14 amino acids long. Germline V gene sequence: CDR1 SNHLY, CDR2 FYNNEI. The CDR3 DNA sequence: TGTGCCAGCGTCAGAACTTGGGCCCTCTGGGAGCAGTACTTC. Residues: CASVRTWALWEQYF.

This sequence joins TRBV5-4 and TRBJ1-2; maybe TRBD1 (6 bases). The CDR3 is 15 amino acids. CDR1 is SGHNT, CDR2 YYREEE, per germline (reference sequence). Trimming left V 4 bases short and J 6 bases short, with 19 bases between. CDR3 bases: TGTGCCAGCAGCCCCCCGGGGCAGGGGTTCCATGGCTACACCTTC. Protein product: CASSPPGQGFHGYTF.

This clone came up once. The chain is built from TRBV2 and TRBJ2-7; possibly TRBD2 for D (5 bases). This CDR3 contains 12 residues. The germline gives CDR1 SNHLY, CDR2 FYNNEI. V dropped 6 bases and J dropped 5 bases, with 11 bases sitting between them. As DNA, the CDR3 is TGTGCCAGCAGGATCCCCGGGGACGAGCAGTACTTC. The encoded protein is CASRIPGDEQYF.

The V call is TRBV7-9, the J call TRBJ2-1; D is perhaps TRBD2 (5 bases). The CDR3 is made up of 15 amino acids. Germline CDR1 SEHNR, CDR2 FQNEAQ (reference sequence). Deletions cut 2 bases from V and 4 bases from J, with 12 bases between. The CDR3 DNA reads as TGTGCCAGCAGCTTAACCTGGACTGTATACAATGAGCAGTTCTTC. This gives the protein CASSLTWTVYNEQFF. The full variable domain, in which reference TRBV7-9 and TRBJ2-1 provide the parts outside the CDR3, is DTGVSQNPRHKITKRGQNVTFRCDPISEHNRLYWYRQTLGQGPEFLTYFQNEAQLEKSRLLSDRFSAERPKGSFSTLEIQRTEQGDSAMYLCASSLTWTVYNEQFFGPGTRLTVL.

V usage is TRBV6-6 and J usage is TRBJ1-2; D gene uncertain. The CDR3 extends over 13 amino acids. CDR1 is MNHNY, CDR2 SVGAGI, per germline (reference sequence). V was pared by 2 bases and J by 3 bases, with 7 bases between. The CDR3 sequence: CASSYEEYYGYTF. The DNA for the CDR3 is TGTGCCAGCAGTTACGAGGAATACTATGGCTACACCTTC.

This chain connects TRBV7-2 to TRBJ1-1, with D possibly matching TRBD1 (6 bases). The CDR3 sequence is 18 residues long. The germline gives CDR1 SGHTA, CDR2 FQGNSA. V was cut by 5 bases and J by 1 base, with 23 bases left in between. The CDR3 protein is CASSPQQGWGPANTEAFF. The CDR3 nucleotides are TGTGCCAGCAGCCCCCAACAGGGATGGGGTCCGGCGAACACTGAAGCTTTCTTT.

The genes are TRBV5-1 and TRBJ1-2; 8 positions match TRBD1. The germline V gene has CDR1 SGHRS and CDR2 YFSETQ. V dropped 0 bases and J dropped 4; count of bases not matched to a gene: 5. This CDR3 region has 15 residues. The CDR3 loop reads CASSLADRGIYGYTF. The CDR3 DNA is TGCGCCAGCAGCTTGGCAGACAGGGGCATCTATGGCTACACCTTC.

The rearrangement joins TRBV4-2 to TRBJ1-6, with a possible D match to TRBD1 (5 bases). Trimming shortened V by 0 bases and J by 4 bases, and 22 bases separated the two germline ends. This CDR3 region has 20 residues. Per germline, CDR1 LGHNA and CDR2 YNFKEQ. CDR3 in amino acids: CASSQENRGSYRSYNSPLHF. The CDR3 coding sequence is TGTGCCAGCAGCCAAGAAAATAGGGGCAGTTATAGAAGTTATAATTCACCCCTCCACTTT.

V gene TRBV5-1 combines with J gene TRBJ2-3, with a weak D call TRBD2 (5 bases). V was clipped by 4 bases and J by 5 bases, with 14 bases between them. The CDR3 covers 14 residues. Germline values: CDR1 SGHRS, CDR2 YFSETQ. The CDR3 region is CASSPAPRGDTQYF. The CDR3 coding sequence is TGCGCCAGCAGCCCCGCACCCCGGGGAGATACGCAGTATTTT. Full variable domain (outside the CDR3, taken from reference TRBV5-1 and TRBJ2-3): KAGVTQTPRYLIKTRGQQVTLSCSPISGHRSVSWYQQTPGQGLQFLFEYFSETQRNKGNFPGRFSGRQFSNSRSEMNVSTLELGDSALYLCASSPAPRGDTQYFGPGTRLTVL.

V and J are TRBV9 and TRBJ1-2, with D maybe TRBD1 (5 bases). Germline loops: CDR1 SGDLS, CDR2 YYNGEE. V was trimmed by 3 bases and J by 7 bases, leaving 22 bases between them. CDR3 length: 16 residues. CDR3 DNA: TGTGCCAGCAGCGACCAGCCGACTCGGACGGACACTGGCTACACCTTC. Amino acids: CASSDQPTRTDTGYTF.

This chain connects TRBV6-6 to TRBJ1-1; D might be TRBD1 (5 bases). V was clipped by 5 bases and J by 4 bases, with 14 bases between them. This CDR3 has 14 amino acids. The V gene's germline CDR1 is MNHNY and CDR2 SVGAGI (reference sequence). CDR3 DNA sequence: TGTGCCAGCAGTCCAGGGCCCGGGGGCACTGAAGCTTTCTTT. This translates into CASSPGPGGTEAFF.

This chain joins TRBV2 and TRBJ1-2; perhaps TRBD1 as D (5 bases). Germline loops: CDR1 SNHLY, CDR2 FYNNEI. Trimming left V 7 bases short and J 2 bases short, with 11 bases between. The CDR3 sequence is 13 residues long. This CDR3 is CASNRTLNYGYTF. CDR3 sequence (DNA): TGTGCCAGCAACCGGACACTGAACTATGGCTACACCTTC.